This T cell receptor beta chain emerged from a study of PD-L1 blockade in urothelial cancer. Across the whole study: Patients initiated atezolizumab around 2014 at 1,200 mg intravenously every 3 weeks. Between 0 and 3 chemotherapy regimens preceded treatment for each patient. Treatment start was followed by blood analysis at 3 weeks (second dose) and again at 6 weeks.

Sequencing was performed with immunoSEQ multiplex PCR; in TCRdb, only in-frame clones are kept and a portion is missing. Among 50,000 to 55,000 clones, about 86% were seen once, and the ten largest hold around 22%. V shed 4 bases and J shed 4 bases, with 11 bases lying between them. CDR1 and CDR2 from the germline V gene are SGHRS and YFSETQ. There are 13 residues in the CDR3. The time point: pretreatment peripheral blood. Locally advanced or metastatic urothelial carcinoma was diagnosed in the patients. This TCR was sampled from a man aged 60 to 75 with urothelial cancer. V is TRBV5-1 and J is TRBJ1-2; the D gene is possibly TRBD1 (5 bases). The sample in question was PBMCs, obtained around atezolizumab (anti-PD-L1) treatment. CDR3 amino acids: CASSPDGGYGYTF. CDR3 nucleotides: TGCGCCAGCAGCCCGGACGGGGGCTATGGCTACACCTTC. The full variable domain, rest sourced from reference TRBV5-1 and TRBJ1-2, is KAGVTQTPRYLIKTRGQQVTLSCSPISGHRSVSWYQQTPGQGLQFLFEYFSETQRNKGNFPGRFSGRQFSNSRSEMNVSTLELGDSALYLCASSPDGGYGYTFGSGTRLTVV.